This is a list of T cell receptor beta chains from one sample in a study of T-cell reconstitution after alpha-beta-depleted transplantation in children. From the PCR reads, TCRdb called clonotypes with MiXCR, one entry per CDR3 protein. The data contain roughly 790,000 distinct CDR3 sequences, 15% to 20% of them singletons. Sequences were derived from PBMCs, mostly from graft donor cells, sampled 360 days after TCRalphabeta/CD19-depleted stem cell transplant. All receptors come from a male patient aged 10 to 17 who had a stem cell transplant for acute lymphoblastic leukemia, so the T cells may come from the graft donor. Both conserved end residues are part of each CDR3. Fields, in order: clone size, J gene, V gene, D gene, CDR3 DNA, CDR3 protein. A D gene is named only where the DNA matches it firmly. Expanded clones are given a class, and other clones once, few, many or no size at all.

size: few
J: TRBJ2-1
V: TRBV6-2/TRBV6-3
D: -
DNA: TGTGCCAGCAGTGGACTTCGTATCGCGTTCAATGAGCAGTTCTTC
CDR3: CASSGLRIAFNEQFF

size: -
J: TRBJ1-1
V: TRBV29-1
D: -
DNA: TGCAGCGTGCTGGCGGACACCACTTCGGCTTTCTTT
CDR3: CSVLADTTSAFF

size: few
J: TRBJ2-3
V: TRBV20-1
D: TRBD2
DNA: TGCAGTGCTAGGAGGACAACTAGCGGGAGGGCCTCGTGGTTCACAGATACGCAGTATTTT
CDR3: CSARRTTSGRASWFTDTQYF

size: -
J: TRBJ2-1
V: TRBV5-1
D: TRBD1
DNA: TGCGCCAGCAGCTTGGATTGGGACAGGGGACCCTACAATGAGCAGTTCTTC
CDR3: CASSLDWDRGPYNEQFF

size: few
J: TRBJ1-2
V: TRBV4-1
D: -
DNA: TGCGCCAGCAGGGGTGGAGGTGGTAACTATGGCTACACCTTC
CDR3: CASRGGGGNYGYTF

size: many
J: TRBJ2-7
V: TRBV5-6
D: -
DNA: TGTGCCAGCAGCTGGCAGAGTGTCTACGAGCAGTACTTC
CDR3: CASSWQSVYEQYF

size: -
J: TRBJ2-7
V: TRBV12-3/TRBV12-4
D: TRBD2
DNA: TGTGCCAGCAGTTTAGGGCTAGCGGGAGGGCCGCTGTACTTC
CDR3: CASSLGLAGGPLYF

size: -
J: TRBJ2-1
V: TRBV27
D: TRBD1
DNA: TGTGCCAGCAGTTCCCCAGTTGACAGGGGGACCTACAATGAGCAGTTCTTC
CDR3: CASSSPVDRGTYNEQFF

size: -
J: TRBJ1-6
V: TRBV6-1
D: -
DNA: TGTGCCAGCAGTAAGGGACGGAGGGTGGCCCTCCACTTT
CDR3: CASSKGRRVALHF

size: few
J: TRBJ2-6
V: TRBV5-1
D: TRBD1
DNA: TGCGCCAGCAGTCCTCGGACAGGGGGCGCGAGTGGGGCCAACGTCCTGACTTTC
CDR3: CASSPRTGGASGANVLTF

size: many
J: TRBJ2-5
V: TRBV5-5
D: -
DNA: TGTGCCAGCAGCTTGGAAGGGGAGGAGACCCAGTACTTC
CDR3: CASSLEGEETQYF